This TCR beta chain is drawn from a study of T cell responses to AZD1222 COVID-19 vaccine. Overall study results and limits: The study found vaccine-associated CD4 TCRs spanning spike, dominant at 160-218 and 743-854. Just six or seven AZD1222 recipients tested seropositive at baseline.

TCRdb's copy holds only in-frame clones and misses some; the assay was immunoSEQ multiplex PCR. Here the sample spans more than 85,000 clones, over 80% being singletons. With regard to this clone: Its cognate antigen is unknown.

Per germline, CDR1 LGHNT and CDR2 FRNRAP. Trimming shortened V by 7 bases and J by 1 base, and 13 bases separated the two germline ends. The CDR3 has 14 amino acids. The chain joins TRBV12-5 to TRBJ1-1, with TRBD1 as a possible D gene (6 bases). This material consisted of peripheral blood, taken on day 0 of AZD1222 vaccination. This clonotype originated in an adult in good health. DNA for the CDR3: TGTGCTAGTGTCCCCGACAGGAGGAACACTGAAGCTTTCTTT. Amino acids: CASVPDRRNTEAFF.